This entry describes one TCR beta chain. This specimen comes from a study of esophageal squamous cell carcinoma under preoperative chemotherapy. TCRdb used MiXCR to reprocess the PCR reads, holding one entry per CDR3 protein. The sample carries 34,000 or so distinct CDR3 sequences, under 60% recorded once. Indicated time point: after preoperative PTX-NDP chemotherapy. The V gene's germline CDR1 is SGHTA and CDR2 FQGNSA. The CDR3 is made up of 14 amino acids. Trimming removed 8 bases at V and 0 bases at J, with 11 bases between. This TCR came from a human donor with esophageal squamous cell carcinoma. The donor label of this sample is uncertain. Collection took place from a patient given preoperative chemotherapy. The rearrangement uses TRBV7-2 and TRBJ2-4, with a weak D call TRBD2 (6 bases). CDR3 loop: CASLGGRAKNIQYF. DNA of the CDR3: TGTGCCAGCCTCGGGGGTCGAGCCAAAAACATTCAGTACTTC.